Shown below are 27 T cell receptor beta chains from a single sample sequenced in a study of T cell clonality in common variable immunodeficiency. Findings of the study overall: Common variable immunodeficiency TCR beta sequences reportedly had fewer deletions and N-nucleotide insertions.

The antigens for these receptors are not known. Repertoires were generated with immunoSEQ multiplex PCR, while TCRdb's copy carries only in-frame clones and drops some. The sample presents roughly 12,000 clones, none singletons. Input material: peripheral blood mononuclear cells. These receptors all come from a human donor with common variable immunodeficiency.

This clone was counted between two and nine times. The sequenced part of the CDR3 DNA is TGTGCCTGGAGGGGACAGGTCTACTCCTACGAG. Its translation is CAWRGQVYSYE. The whole CDR3 region reads CAWRGQVYSYEQYF. This chain connects TRBV30 to TRBJ2-7; 8 nucleotides match TRBD1. The CDR3 is cut off 3 residues early in the read; its end comes from the germline J gene. The CDR3 length is 14 residues. Germline CDR1 reads GTSNPN; CDR2 reads SVGIG (reference sequence). Trimming cost V 3 bases and J 0 bases; bases outside gene matches: 4.

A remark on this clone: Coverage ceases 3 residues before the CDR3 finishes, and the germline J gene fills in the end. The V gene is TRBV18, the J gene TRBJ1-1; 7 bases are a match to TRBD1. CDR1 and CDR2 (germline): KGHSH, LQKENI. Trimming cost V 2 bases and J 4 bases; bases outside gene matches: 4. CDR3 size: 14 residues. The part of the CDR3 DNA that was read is TGTGCCAGCTCACCAACAGGGGAGGTCACTGAA. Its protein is CASSPTGEVTE. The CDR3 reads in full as CASSPTGEVTEAFF.

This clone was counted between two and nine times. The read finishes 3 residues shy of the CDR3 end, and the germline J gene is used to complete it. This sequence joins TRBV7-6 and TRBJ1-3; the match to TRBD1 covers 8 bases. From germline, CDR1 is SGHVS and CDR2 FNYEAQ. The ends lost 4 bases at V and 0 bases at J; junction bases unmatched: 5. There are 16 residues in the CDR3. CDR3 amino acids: CASSSGQGSSGNTIYF. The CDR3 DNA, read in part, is TGTGCCAGCAGCTCCGGACAGGGAAGCTCTGGAAACACC.

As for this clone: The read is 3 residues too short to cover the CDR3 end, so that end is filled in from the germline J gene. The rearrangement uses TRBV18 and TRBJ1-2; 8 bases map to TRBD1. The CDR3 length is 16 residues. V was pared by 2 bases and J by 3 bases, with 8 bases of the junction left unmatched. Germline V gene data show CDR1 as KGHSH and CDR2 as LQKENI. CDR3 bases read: TGTGCCAGCTCACCAACGGCAGGGGGCGATCACTATGGC. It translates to CASSPTAGGDHYG. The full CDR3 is CASSPTAGGDHYGYTF.

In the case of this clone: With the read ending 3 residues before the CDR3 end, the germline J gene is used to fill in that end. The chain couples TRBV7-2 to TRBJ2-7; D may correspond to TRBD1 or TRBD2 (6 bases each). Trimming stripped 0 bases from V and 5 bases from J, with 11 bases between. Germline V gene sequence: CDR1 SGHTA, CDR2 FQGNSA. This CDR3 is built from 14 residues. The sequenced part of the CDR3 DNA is TGTGCCAGCAGCTTAGCGCAGGGGAGGAACGAG. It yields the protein CASSLAQGRNE. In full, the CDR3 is CASSLAQGRNEQYF.

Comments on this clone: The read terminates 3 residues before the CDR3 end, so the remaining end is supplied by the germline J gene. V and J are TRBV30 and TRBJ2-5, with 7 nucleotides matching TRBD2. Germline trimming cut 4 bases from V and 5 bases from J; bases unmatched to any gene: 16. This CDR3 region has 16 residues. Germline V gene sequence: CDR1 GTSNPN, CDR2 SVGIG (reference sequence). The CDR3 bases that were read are TGTGCCTGGACCCTGGGGAGCGGGGTAAAAGGGGAGACC. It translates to CAWTLGSGVKGET. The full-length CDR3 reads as CAWTLGSGVKGETQYF.

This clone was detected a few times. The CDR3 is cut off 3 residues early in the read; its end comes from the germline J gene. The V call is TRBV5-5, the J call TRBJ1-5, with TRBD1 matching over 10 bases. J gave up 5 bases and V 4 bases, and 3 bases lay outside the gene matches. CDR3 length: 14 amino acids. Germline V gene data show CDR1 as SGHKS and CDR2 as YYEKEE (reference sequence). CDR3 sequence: CASSPGQGYQPQHF. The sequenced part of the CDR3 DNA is TGTGCCAGCAGCCCGGGACAGGGGTATCAGCCC.

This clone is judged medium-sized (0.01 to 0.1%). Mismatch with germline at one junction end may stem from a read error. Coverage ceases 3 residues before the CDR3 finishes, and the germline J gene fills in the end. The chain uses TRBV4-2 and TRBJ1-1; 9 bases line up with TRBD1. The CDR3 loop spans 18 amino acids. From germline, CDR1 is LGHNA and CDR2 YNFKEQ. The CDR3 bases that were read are TGCGCCAGCAGCCAAGATTTTCAGACAGGGGGGCGGATCACTGAA. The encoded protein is CASSQDFQTGGRITE. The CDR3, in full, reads CASSQDFQTGGRITEAFF.

The DNA read from the CDR3 is TGTGCCAGCAGGATCGGGGATCAGCCC. Protein sequence: CASRIGDQP. The CDR3 in full is CASRIGDQPQHF. This chain joins TRBV6-2 or TRBV6-3 and TRBJ1-5, with D unresolved. From the germline J gene comes the end of the CDR3, since the read stops 3 residues before it. V lost 6 bases, J lost 5 bases, and 8 bases lay in between. This CDR3 has 12 amino acids. Germline assignment: CDR1 MNHEY and CDR2 SVGEGT.

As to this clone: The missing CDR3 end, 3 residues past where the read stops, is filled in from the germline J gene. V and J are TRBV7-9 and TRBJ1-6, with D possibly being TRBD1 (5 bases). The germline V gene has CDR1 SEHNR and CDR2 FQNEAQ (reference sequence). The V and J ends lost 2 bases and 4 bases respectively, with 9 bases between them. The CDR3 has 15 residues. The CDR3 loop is CASSLQGPYNSPLHF. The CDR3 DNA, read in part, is TGTGCCAGCAGCTTACAGGGTCCGTATAATTCACCC. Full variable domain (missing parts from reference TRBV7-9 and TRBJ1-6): DTGVSQNPRHKITKRGQNVTFRCDPISEHNRLYWYRQTLGQGPEFLTYFQNEAQLEKSRLLSDRFSAERPKGSFSTLEIQRTEQGDSAMYLCASSLQGPYNSPLHFGNGTRLTVT.

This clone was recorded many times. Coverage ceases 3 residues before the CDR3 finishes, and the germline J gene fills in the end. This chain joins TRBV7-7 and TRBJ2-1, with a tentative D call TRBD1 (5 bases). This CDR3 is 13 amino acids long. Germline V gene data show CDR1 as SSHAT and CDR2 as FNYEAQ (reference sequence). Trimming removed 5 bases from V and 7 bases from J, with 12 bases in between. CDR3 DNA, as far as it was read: TGTGCCAGCAGCCAGGGCAGGGCAAATGAG. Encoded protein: CASSQGRANE. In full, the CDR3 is CASSQGRANEQFF.

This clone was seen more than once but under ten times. The CDR3 loop is CASSPLGTGERYEQYF. Incomplete CDR3 DNA: TGTGCCAGCTCACCATTGGGGACAGGGGAACGGTACGAG. The chain uses TRBV18 and TRBJ2-7; 10 nucleotides match TRBD1. The read terminates 3 residues ahead of where the CDR3 ends, so the germline J gene completes it. The ends lost 2 bases at V and 4 bases at J; junction bases unmatched: 8. This CDR3 is 16 amino acids long. Germline V gene data show CDR1 as KGHSH and CDR2 as LQKENI.

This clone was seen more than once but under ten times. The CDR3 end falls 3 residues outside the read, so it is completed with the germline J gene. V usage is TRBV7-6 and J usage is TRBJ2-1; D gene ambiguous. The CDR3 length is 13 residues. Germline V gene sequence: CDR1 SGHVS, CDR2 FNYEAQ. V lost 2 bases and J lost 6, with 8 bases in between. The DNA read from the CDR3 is TGTGCCAGCAGCTTATACGACTTCAATGAG. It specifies CASSLYDFNE. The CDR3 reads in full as CASSLYDFNEQFF.

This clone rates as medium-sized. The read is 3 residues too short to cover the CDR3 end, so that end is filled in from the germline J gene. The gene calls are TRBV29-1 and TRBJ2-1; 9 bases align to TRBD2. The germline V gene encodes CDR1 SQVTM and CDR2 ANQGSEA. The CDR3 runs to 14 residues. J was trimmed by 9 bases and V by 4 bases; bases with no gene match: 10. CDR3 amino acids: CSVGLGGGAGEQFF. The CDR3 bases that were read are TGCAGCGTTGGATTAGGCGGGGGGGCCGGTGAG.

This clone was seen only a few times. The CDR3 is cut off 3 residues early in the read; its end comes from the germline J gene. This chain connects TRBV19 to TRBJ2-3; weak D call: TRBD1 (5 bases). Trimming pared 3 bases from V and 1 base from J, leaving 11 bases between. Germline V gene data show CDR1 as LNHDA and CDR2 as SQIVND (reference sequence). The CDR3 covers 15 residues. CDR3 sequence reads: CASSIDRIGTDTQYF. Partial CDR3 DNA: TGTGCCAGTAGTATCGACAGAATAGGCACAGATACG.

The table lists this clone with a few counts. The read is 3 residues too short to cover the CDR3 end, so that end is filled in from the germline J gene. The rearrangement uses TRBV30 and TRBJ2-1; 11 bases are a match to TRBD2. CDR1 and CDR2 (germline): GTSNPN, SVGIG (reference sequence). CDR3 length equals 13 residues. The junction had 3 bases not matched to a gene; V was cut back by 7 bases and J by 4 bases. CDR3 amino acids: CAFSSGGYNEQFF. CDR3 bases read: TGTGCCTTCTCTAGCGGGGGGTACAATGAG.

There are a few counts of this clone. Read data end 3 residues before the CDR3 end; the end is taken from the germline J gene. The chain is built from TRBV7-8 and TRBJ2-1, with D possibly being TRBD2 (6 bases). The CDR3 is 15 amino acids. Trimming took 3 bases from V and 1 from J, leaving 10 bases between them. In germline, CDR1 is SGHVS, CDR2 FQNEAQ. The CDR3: CASSLARGSYNEQFF. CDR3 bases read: TGTGCCAGCAGCTTGGCTCGGGGGTCCTACAATGAG. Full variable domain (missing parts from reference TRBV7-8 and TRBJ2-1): GAGVSQSPRYKVAKRGQDVALRCDPISGHVSLFWYQQALGQGPEFLTYFQNEAQLDKSGLPSDRFFAERPEGSVSTLKIQRTQQEDSAVYLCASSLARGSYNEQFFGPGTRLTVL.

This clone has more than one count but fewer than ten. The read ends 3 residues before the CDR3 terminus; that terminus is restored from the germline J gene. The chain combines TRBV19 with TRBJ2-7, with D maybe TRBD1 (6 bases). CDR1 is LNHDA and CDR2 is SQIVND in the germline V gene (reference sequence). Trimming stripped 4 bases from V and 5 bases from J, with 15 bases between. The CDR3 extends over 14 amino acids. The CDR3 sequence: CASSRYRVFHEQYF. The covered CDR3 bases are TGTGCCAGTAGTAGGTACAGGGTCTTCCACGAG.

CDR3 bases read: TGCGCCAGCACCCGACAGATTGGGCGAGGAGAGACC. The encoded protein is CASTRQIGRGET. The full CDR3 protein reads CASTRQIGRGETQYF. This chain joins TRBV5-1 and TRBJ2-5, with D tentatively TRBD1 (5 bases). The read ends 3 residues shy of where the CDR3 ends; the end is completed using the germline J gene. CDR1 SGHRS and CDR2 YFSETQ come from the germline V gene. V shed 6 bases and J shed 4 bases, with 19 bases lying between them. The length of the CDR3 is 15 residues.

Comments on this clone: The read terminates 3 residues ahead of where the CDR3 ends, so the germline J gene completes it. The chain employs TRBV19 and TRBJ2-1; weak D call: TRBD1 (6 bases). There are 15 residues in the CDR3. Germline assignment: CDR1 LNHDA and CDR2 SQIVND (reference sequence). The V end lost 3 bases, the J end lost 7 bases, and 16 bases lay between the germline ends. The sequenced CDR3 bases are TGTGCCAGTAGTATCCCACAGGGTGGAAGGAATGAG. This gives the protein CASSIPQGGRNE. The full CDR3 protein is CASSIPQGGRNEQFF.

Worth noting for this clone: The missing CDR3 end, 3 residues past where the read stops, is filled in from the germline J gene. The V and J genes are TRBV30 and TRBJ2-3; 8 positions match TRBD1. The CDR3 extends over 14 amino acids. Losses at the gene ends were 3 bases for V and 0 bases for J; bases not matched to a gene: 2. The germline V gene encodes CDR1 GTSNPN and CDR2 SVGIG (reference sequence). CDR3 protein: CAWRYRGSTDTQYF. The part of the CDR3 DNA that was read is TGTGCCTGGAGGTACAGGGGGAGCACAGATACG.

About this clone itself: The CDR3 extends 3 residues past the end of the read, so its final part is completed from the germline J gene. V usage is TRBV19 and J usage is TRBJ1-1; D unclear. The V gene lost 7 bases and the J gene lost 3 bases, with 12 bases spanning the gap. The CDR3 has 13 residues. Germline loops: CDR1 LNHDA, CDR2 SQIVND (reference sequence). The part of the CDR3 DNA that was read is TGTGCCAGTACCCCGGTCCCTTACACTGAA. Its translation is CASTPVPYTE. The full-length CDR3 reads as CASTPVPYTEAFF. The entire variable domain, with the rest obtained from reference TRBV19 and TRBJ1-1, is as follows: DGGITQSPKYLFRKEGQNVTLSCEQNLNHDAMYWYRQDPGQGLRLIYYSQIVNDFQKGDIAEGYSVSREKKESFPLTVTSAQKNPTAFYLCASTPVPYTEAFFGQGTRLTVV.

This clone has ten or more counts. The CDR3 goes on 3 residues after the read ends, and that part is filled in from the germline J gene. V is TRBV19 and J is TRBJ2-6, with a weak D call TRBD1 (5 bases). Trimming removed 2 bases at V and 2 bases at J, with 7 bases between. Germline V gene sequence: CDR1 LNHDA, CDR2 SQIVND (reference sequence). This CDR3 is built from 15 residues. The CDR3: CASSIQGAGANVLTF. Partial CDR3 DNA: TGTGCCAGTAGTATACAGGGCGCTGGGGCCAACGTC.

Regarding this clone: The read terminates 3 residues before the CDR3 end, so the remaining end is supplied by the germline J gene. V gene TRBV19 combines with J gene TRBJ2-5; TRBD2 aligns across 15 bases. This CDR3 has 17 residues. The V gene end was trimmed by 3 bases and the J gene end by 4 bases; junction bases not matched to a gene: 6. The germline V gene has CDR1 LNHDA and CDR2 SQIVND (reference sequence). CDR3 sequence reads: CASSILGLAGGRETQYF. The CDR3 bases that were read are TGTGCCAGTAGTATCCTTGGACTAGCGGGGGGGAGAGAGACC.

The DNA read from the CDR3 is TGTGCCAGCAGTGGGCAGGGAGAA. Its translation is CASSGQGE. The CDR3 as a whole reads CASSGQGEAFF. This chain joins TRBV2 and TRBJ1-1; tentative D call: TRBD1 (5 bases). The read terminates 3 residues before the CDR3 end, so the remaining end is supplied by the germline J gene. In germline, CDR1 is SNHLY, CDR2 FYNNEI. This CDR3 is built from 11 residues.

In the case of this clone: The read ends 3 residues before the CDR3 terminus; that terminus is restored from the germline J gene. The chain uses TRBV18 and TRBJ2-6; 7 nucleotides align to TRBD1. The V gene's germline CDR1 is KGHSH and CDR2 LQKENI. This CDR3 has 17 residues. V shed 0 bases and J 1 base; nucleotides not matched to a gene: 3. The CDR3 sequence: CASSPPNRGSGANVLTF. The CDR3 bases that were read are TGTGCCAGCTCACCACCCAACAGGGGTTCTGGGGCCAACGTC.

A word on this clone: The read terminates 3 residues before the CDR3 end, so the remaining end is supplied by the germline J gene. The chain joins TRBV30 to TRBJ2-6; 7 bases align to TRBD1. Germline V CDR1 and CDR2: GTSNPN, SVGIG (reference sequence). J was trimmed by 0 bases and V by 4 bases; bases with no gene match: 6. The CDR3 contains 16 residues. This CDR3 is CAWTPGTASGANVLTF. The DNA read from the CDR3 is TGTGCCTGGACCCCCGGGACAGCCTCTGGGGCCAACGTC.